Listed below are T cell receptor beta chains from one sample, sequenced in a study of blood T cell repertoires in COVID-19. Only in-frame clones appear in the TCRdb table, and some are missing; sequencing was by immunoSEQ multiplex PCR. In the table there are fewer than 450,000 clones, 88% of which are singletons. Sequenced: PBMCs or T cells enriched from blood (not recorded which). The source of these receptors is a woman younger than 35 who had recovered from COVID-19. The CDR3 runs from the conserved cysteine through the conserved F or W. The D gene is left open where the match is weak. Some rows mark clone size as missing; the rest say once, few, many or name a class of expanded clone.

j_call d_call clone_size v_call cdr3_aa cdr3_nt
TRBJ2-1 NA NA TRBV20-1 CSARPLNEQFF TGCAGTGCTAGACCCCTCAATGAGCAGTTCTTC
TRBJ2-1 TRBD1 NA TRBV6-5 CASLPTGAQNEQFF TGTGCCAGCCTCCCGACAGGGGCCCAAAATGAGCAGTTCTTC
TRBJ1-4 TRBD1 NA TRBV7-9 CASSPDPGQGTDEKLFF TGTGCCAGCAGCCCAGACCCGGGACAGGGGACAGATGAAAAACTGTTTTTT
TRBJ1-1 NA NA TRBV19 CASSIGIGRSRNTEAFF TGTGCCAGTAGTATAGGGATTGGGCGAAGCAGGAACACTGAAGCTTTCTTT
TRBJ2-3 NA NA TRBV7-3 CASAEQGLTDTQYF TGTGCGAGCGCCGAGCAGGGGTTGACAGATACGCAGTATTTT
TRBJ1-2 TRBD1 NA TRBV9 CASSHPGGDRVYYGYTF TGTGCCAGCAGCCACCCGGGCGGGGACAGAGTTTACTATGGCTACACCTTC
TRBJ2-3 NA NA TRBV4-1 CASSQVFGRRGGGPRDTQYF TGCGCCAGCAGCCAAGTCTTTGGCCGGCGAGGGGGGGGCCCGAGAGATACGCAGTATTTT
TRBJ2-7 NA NA TRBV7-6 CASSLRLASYEQYF TGTGCCAGCAGCTTACGGCTAGCGTCCTACGAGCAGTACTTC
TRBJ1-4 TRBD1 once TRBV2 CASTPLRTGMKLFF TGTGCCAGCACCCCCCTCCGGACAGGGATGAAACTGTTTTTT
TRBJ1-5 NA NA TRBV24-1 CATSDLTTLQPQHF TGTGCCACCAGTGATTTGACTACCCTTCAGCCCCAGCATTTT
TRBJ2-5 TRBD2 NA TRBV28 CASSPPFGGMKTQYF TGTGCCAGCAGTCCCCCTTTCGGGGGGATGAAGACCCAGTACTTC
TRBJ2-3 TRBD1 NA TRBV7-8 CASSLTGWNTDTQYF TGTGCCAGCAGCCTGACAGGGTGGAACACAGATACGCAGTATTTT
TRBJ1-2 TRBD1 NA TRBV2 CASVWTGGYGYTF TGTGCCAGCGTTTGGACAGGCGGCTATGGCTACACCTTC
TRBJ2-7 NA NA TRBV28 CASRDRPHYEQYF TGTGCCAGTCGAGACAGACCGCATTACGAGCAGTACTTC
TRBJ1-2 NA NA TRBV28 CASSMAGRDYGYTF TGTGCCAGCAGTATGGCAGGGAGGGACTATGGCTACACCTTC
TRBJ1-4 NA NA TRBV11-3 CASSLVVPGTPNEKLFF TGTGCCAGCAGCCTAGTAGTCCCCGGGACACCTAATGAAAAACTGTTTTTT
TRBJ1-2 TRBD1 NA TRBV25-1 CASSDPGGVNYGYTF TGTGCCAGCAGTGATCCAGGGGGAGTTAACTATGGCTACACCTTC
TRBJ1-5 NA NA TRBV27 CASSFLDRLNQPQHF TGTGCCAGCAGTTTTCTTGACAGGTTGAATCAGCCCCAGCATTTT
TRBJ2-5 NA NA TRBV18 CASSLRGLQETQYF TGTGCCAGCTCCCTACGGGGACTGCAAGAGACCCAGTACTTC
TRBJ2-1 NA NA TRBV9 CASSVRLQDSVLNEQFF TGTGCCAGCAGCGTTCGTCTTCAGGACAGCGTTTTGAATGAGCAGTTCTTC
TRBJ1-1 TRBD1 NA TRBV5-1 CASSSSGQGATEAFF TGCGCCAGCAGCTCCTCGGGACAGGGGGCCACTGAAGCTTTCTTT
TRBJ1-1 NA NA TRBV6-2/TRBV6-3 CASSYFGWGRKLAEAFF TGTGCCAGCAGTTACTTCGGGTGGGGGCGCAAGCTCGCTGAAGCTTTCTTT
TRBJ1-2 NA NA TRBV6-5 CASSYWGGRYGYTF TGTGCCAGCAGTTACTGGGGGGGGAGGTATGGCTACACCTTC
TRBJ2-3 TRBD2 NA TRBV4-1 CASSRRAPSGPGTDTQYF TGCGCCAGCAGCCGGCGTGCCCCTAGCGGACCTGGCACAGATACGCAGTATTTT
TRBJ2-7 NA NA TRBV27 CASARRGSYEQYF TGTGCCAGCGCCCGTCGGGGCTCCTACGAGCAGTACTTC
TRBJ2-3 NA NA TRBV11-2 CASSFVRDTDTQYF TGTGCCAGCAGCTTCGTACGGGACACAGATACGCAGTATTTT
TRBJ1-4 TRBD1 few TRBV18 CASSPTGEANEKLFF TGTGCCAGCTCACCGACAGGGGAGGCTAATGAAAAACTGTTTTTT
TRBJ1-2 TRBD1 NA TRBV5-8 CASSLEVGQGYGYTF TGTGCCAGCAGCTTGGAGGTTGGACAGGGCTATGGCTACACCTTC
TRBJ2-7 NA NA TRBV5-1 CASGPTYYEQYF TGCGCCAGCGGGCCCACCTACTACGAGCAGTACTTC
TRBJ2-1 TRBD1 NA TRBV9 CASSVGTGPSYNEQFF TGTGCCAGCAGCGTGGGGACAGGCCCTTCCTACAATGAGCAGTTCTTC
TRBJ1-1 NA NA TRBV11-3 CASSRGPRQPEAFF TGTGCCAGCAGCCGAGGCCCCCGACAGCCCGAAGCTTTCTTT
TRBJ1-6 TRBD1 NA TRBV7-9 CASSLPETGVSPLHF TGTGCCAGCAGCCTCCCCGAAACAGGGGTATCACCCCTCCACTTT
TRBJ2-7 NA NA TRBV29-1 CSVRVDEQYF TGCAGCGTTAGAGTGGACGAGCAGTACTTC
TRBJ1-1 NA NA TRBV5-1 CASSGTAGDTEAFF TGCGCCAGCAGCGGAACTGCCGGGGACACTGAAGCTTTCTTT
TRBJ1-2 NA NA TRBV5-4 CASSLVGGYSDGYTF TGTGCCAGCAGCTTGGTTGGGGGGTATTCGGACGGCTACACCTTC
TRBJ1-1 NA NA TRBV5-4 CASSLEARSEAFF TGTGCCAGCAGCTTGGAAGCCCGCTCTGAAGCTTTCTTT
TRBJ1-1 NA once TRBV3-1/TRBV3-2 CASSQGLGREAFF TGTGCCAGCAGCCAGGGGCTCGGTAGGGAAGCTTTCTTT
TRBJ2-3 NA NA TRBV7-9 CASSPRGGRTDTQYF TGTGCCAGCAGCCCACGGGGAGGACGCACAGATACGCAGTATTTT
TRBJ2-7 NA NA TRBV6-5 CASSTRDNSGEQYF TGTGCCAGCAGTACTCGGGACAATTCGGGTGAGCAGTACTTC
TRBJ1-3 TRBD1 NA TRBV12-3/TRBV12-4 CASSRDSPKAF TGTGCCAGCAGTCGGGACAGCCCTAAAGCTTTT
TRBJ2-5 TRBD2 NA TRBV6-5 CASSPTSGGFPDQYF TGTGCCAGCAGTCCTACTAGCGGGGGTTTCCCTGACCAGTACTTC
TRBJ1-5 TRBD1 NA TRBV6-1 CASSETGGTQPQHF TGTGCCAGCAGTGAAACAGGGGGCACTCAGCCCCAGCATTTT
TRBJ1-1 NA NA TRBV11-2 CASSLDMNTEAFF TGTGCCAGCAGCTTAGACATGAACACTGAAGCTTTCTTT
TRBJ2-2 TRBD1 NA TRBV4-2 CASSSMRGRDTGELFF TGTGCCAGCAGCTCTATGAGGGGGCGGGACACCGGGGAGCTGTTTTTT
TRBJ1-4 TRBD1 once TRBV4-3 CASSQGDRSNEKLFF TGCGCCAGCAGCCAAGGGGACAGGTCAAATGAAAAACTGTTTTTT
TRBJ1-5 NA NA TRBV9 CASSVLVRPGPQHF TGTGCCAGCAGCGTATTGGTAAGGCCGGGGCCCCAGCATTTT
TRBJ2-3 TRBD2 NA TRBV7-3 CASSFLAGGPDTQYF TGTGCCAGCAGCTTTCTAGCGGGGGGGCCAGATACGCAGTATTTT
TRBJ1-3 NA NA TRBV3-1/TRBV3-2 CASSQRVSGNTIYF TGTGCCAGCAGCCAACGGGTTAGCGGAAACACCATATATTTT